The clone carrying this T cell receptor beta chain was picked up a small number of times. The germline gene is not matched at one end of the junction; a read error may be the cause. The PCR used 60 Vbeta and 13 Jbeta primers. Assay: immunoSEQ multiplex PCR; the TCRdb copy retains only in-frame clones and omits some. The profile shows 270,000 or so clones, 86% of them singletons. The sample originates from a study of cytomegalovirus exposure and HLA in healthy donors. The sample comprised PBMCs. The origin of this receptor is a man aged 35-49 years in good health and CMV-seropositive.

CDR3 DNA: TGTGCCAGCAGTTTCCTCCTTTTT. Its protein is CASSFLLF. The V call is TRBV27, the J call TRBJ2-3; D uncertain. Germline V gene lookup returns CDR1 MNHEY and CDR2 SMNVEV (reference sequence). The CDR3 runs to 8 residues.